The rows below give T cell receptor beta chains drawn from one sample of a study of blood T cell repertoires in COVID-19. Some clones are missing from TCRdb's copy, which holds only in-frame ones; the method was immunoSEQ multiplex PCR. The repertoire consists of around 56,000 clones, with about 90% occurring once and the leading ten covering about a fifth. Material for sequencing was peripheral blood. Source of these receptors: a human donor in a cohort sampled during active COVID-19. CDR3s include the opening cysteine and the closing phenylalanine or tryptophan. The D gene is left open where the match is weak. Size is stated for part of the rows, as once, few or many counts, or as a class when the clone is expanded.

-,TRBV6-6,17,-,TRBJ2-2,TGTGCCAGCAGTCGGGCAGGGACAACCTCTCCCACCGGGGAGCTGTTTTTT,CASSRAGTTSPTGELFF
TRBD2,TRBV5-1,16,-,TRBJ2-1,TGCGCCAGCAGCCCCGCGTCAGCGGGGGCCTACAATGAGCAGTTCTTC,CASSPASAGAYNEQFF
-,TRBV11-2,14,-,TRBJ2-7,TGTGCCAGCAGCTTAGACTACGTTTCCTACGAGCAGTACTTC,CASSLDYVSYEQYF
TRBD1,TRBV7-9,13,-,TRBJ1-2,TGTGCCAGCAGCTTATATTCAGGGGGTGGCTACACCTTC,CASSLYSGGGYTF
-,TRBV11-3,14,-,TRBJ2-3,TGTGCCAGCAGCTTAGTTCCTAGCTCTGGTACGCAGTATTTT,CASSLVPSSGTQYF
-,TRBV5-6,14,-,TRBJ1-2,TGTGCCAGCAGCTTAAACAGGGTCCAGTATGGCTACACCTTC,CASSLNRVQYGYTF
-,TRBV11-2,13,few,TRBJ2-6,TGTGCCAGCAGCCACTCTGGGGCCAACGTCCTGACTTTC,CASSHSGANVLTF
-,TRBV4-3,16,-,TRBJ1-5,TGCGCCAGCAGCCAAGCGGCAGGGGCAAAGGATCAGCCCCAGCATTTT,CASSQAAGAKDQPQHF
-,TRBV6-5,15,once,TRBJ2-7,TGTGCCAGCAGCGACGGGACTTTAATAAGAGGCGAGCAGTACTTC,CASSDGTLIRGEQYF
TRBD1,TRBV7-2,16,-,TRBJ1-4,TGTGCCAGCAGCTTAGGACAGGGGGCAACTAATGAAAAACTGTTTTTT,CASSLGQGATNEKLFF
TRBD2,TRBV6-2/TRBV6-3,17,-,TRBJ2-5,TGTGCCAGCAGTGAGATTCCCGGGACTAGCGGGCAAGAGACCCAGTACTTC,CASSEIPGTSGQETQYF
-,TRBV18,14,-,TRBJ1-1,TGTGCCAGCTCACCACAGGGGGGGGACACTGAAGCTTTCTTT,CASSPQGGDTEAFF
TRBD1,TRBV11-2,13,-,TRBJ1-3,TGTGCCAGCATCCGGACAGGCGAAGTTACCATATATTTT,CASIRTGEVTIYF
TRBD1,TRBV7-9,16,-,TRBJ1-2,TGTGCCAGCAGCTTATACGGACAGGGTCCTAACTATGGCTACACCTTC,CASSLYGQGPNYGYTF
TRBD2,TRBV5-1,16,-,TRBJ2-1,TGCGCCAGCAGCTTGGTTGCGGGGGGGCCGAACAATGAGCAGTTCTTC,CASSLVAGGPNNEQFF
-,TRBV7-8,12,-,TRBJ2-3,TGTGCCAGCAGCCCAAGCACAGATACGCAGTATTTT,CASSPSTDTQYF
TRBD1,TRBV28,14,-,TRBJ1-4,TGTGCCAGCAGTTTTCCGACAGGGGGTGAAAAACTGTTTTTT,CASSFPTGGEKLFF
TRBD1,TRBV5-1,15,-,TRBJ2-1,TGCGCCAGCAGCCCAAGGGACAGGGGGCTTTTAAAGCAGTTCTTC,CASSPRDRGLLKQFF
-,TRBV6-1,12,-,TRBJ1-2,TGTGCCAGCAGTGAAGACGGTTATGGCTACACCTTC,CASSEDGYGYTF
-,TRBV29-1,14,-,TRBJ1-2,TGCAGCGTTGAAGATCTTTACAGGGTCGCTGGCTACACCTTC,CSVEDLYRVAGYTF
-,TRBV14,13,-,TRBJ1-2,TGTGCCAGCAGCCAAGGTCCACAGTATGGCTACACCTTC,CASSQGPQYGYTF
TRBD1,TRBV29-1,15,-,TRBJ2-2,TGCAGCGTTCATACAGGGGGGTCGGGCACCGGGGAGCTGTTTTTT,CSVHTGGSGTGELFF
-,TRBV14,16,-,TRBJ1-1,TGTGCCAGCAGCCAAGCTAAAAACGGGAAGAACACTGAAGCTTTCTTT,CASSQAKNGKNTEAFF
TRBD1,TRBV4-1,17,-,TRBJ1-6,TGCGCCAGCAGCCAACCCTTCGGGGACAGGGATAATTCACCCCTCCACTTT,CASSQPFGDRDNSPLHF
TRBD1,TRBV20-1,13,-,TRBJ1-2,TGCAGTGCTAGTGTACAGGGGGACGAGGGCTACACCTTC,CSASVQGDEGYTF
-,TRBV6-6,14,-,TRBJ2-7,TGTGCCAGCGGGAGTCCGGACGTCTCCTACGAGCAGTACTTC,CASGSPDVSYEQYF
TRBD1,TRBV6-7,14,-,TRBJ1-5,TGTGCCAGCTTGACAGGGACGCGAAAGCAGCCCCAGCATTTT,CASLTGTRKQPQHF
TRBD1,TRBV5-5,14,once,TRBJ2-7,TGTGCCAGCAGTTTGGGGACAGGGGCCTACGAGCAGTACTTC,CASSLGTGAYEQYF
-,TRBV7-2,14,-,TRBJ1-2,TGTGCCAGCATTTCTGGCGGCTCTAACTATGGCTACACCTTC,CASISGGSNYGYTF
TRBD1,TRBV10-3,15,-,TRBJ2-7,TGTGCCATCAGTGAGCCGGGACAGGGGGCTAACGAGCAGTACTTC,CAISEPGQGANEQYF
-,TRBV20-1,11,few,TRBJ1-1,TGCAGTGTAGGGGTGAACACTGAAGCTTTCTTT,CSVGVNTEAFF
-,TRBV21-1,17,-,TRBJ2-2,TGTGCCAGCAGCAAAGAGGGACAGGGTCCCGAGGCCGGGGAGCTGTTTTTT,CASSKEGQGPEAGELFF
-,TRBV3-1/TRBV3-2,14,-,TRBJ1-2,TGTGCCAGCAGCTTTACCAGGGCTGGCTATGGCTACACCTTC,CASSFTRAGYGYTF
-,TRBV11-1,14,-,TRBJ1-2,TGTGCCAGCAGCTTAGACAGGACCAACTATGGCTACACCTTC,CASSLDRTNYGYTF
TRBD2,TRBV7-6,14,-,TRBJ2-1,TGTGCCAGCAGCTCAGGACTAGCGGGGGGTGAGCAGTTCTTC,CASSSGLAGGEQFF
TRBD2,TRBV18,15,-,TRBJ2-1,TGTGCCAGCTCACCAGGAGCGGGGGGATACAATGAGCAGTTCTTC,CASSPGAGGYNEQFF
TRBD2,TRBV30,14,-,TRBJ2-7,TGTGCCTGGAGGACGGGACTAGCTCCCTACGAGCAGTACTTC,CAWRTGLAPYEQYF
TRBD1,TRBV19,14,-,TRBJ1-1,TGTGCCAGTAGTACCCGACAGGGGAACACTGAAGCTTTCTTT,CASSTRQGNTEAFF
TRBD1,TRBV12-3/TRBV12-4,12,-,TRBJ1-6,TGTGCCAGCAGTTCAGGGGGGTCACCCCTCCACTTT,CASSSGGSPLHF
TRBD2,TRBV3-1/TRBV3-2,15,few,TRBJ2-2,TGTGCCAGCAGCCCCCACAGACTAGCTGTCGGGGAGCTGTTTTTT,CASSPHRLAVGELFF
TRBD1,TRBV3-1/TRBV3-2,16,few,TRBJ1-5,TGTGCCAGCAGCCAAGGAACAGGGGGCTGGAATCAGCCCCAGCATTTT,CASSQGTGGWNQPQHF